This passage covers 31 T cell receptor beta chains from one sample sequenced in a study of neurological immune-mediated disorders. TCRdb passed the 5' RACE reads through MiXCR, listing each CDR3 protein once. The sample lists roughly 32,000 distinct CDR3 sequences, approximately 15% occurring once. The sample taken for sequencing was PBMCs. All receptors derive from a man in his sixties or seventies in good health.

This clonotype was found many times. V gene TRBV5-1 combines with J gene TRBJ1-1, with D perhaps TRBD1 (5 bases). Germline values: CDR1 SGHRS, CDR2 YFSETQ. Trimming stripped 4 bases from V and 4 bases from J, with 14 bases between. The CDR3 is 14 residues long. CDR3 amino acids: CASSGGGRGTEAFF. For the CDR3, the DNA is TGCGCCAGCAGCGGGGGGGGACGCGGCACTGAAGCTTTCTTT.

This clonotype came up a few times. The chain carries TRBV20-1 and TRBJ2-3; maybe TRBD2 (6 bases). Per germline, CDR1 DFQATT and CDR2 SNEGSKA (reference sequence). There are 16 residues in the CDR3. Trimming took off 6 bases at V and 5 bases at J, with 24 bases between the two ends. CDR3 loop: CSAPQVRDSGGDTQYF. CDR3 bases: TGCAGTGCACCTCAGGTGCGGGACTCCGGTGGAGATACGCAGTATTTT.

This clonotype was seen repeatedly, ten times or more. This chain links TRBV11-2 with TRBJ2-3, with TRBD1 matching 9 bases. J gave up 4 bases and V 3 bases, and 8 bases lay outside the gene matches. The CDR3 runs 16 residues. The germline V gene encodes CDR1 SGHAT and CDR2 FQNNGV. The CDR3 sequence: CASSFQLDRGSDTQYF. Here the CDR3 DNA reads TGTGCCAGCAGCTTCCAACTGGACAGGGGATCAGATACGCAGTATTTT.

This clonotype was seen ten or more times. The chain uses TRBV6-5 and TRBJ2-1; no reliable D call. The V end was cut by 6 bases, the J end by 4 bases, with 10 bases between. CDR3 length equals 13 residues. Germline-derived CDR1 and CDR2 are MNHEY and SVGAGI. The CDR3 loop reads CASRPPPYNEQFF. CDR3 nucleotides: TGTGCCAGCAGACCCCCTCCATACAATGAGCAGTTCTTC.

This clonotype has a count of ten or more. CDR3: CAISESGSGVPRGQFF. Written as DNA, the CDR3 is TGTGCCATCAGTGAGTCGGGTAGCGGGGTTCCTCGGGGGCAGTTCTTC. The chain links TRBV10-3 to TRBJ2-1; 8 bases are shared with TRBD2. The CDR3 is made up of 16 amino acids. V shed 0 bases and J 12 bases; nucleotides not matched to a gene: 13. The germline V gene encodes CDR1 ENHRY and CDR2 SYGVKD.

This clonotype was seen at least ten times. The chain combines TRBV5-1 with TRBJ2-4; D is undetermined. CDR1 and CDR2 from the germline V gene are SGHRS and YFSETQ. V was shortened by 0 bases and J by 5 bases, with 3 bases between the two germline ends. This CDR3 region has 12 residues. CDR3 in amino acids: CASSLEENIQYF. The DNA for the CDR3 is TGCGCCAGCAGCTTGGAAGAAAACATTCAGTACTTC.

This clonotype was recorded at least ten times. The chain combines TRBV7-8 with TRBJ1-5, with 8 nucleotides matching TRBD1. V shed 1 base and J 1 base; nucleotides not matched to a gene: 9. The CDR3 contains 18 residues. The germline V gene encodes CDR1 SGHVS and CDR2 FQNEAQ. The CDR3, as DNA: TGTGCCAGCAGCTTAGTGCCCCAACAGGGGGGGAGCAATCAGCCCCAGCATTTT. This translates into CASSLVPQQGGSNQPQHF.

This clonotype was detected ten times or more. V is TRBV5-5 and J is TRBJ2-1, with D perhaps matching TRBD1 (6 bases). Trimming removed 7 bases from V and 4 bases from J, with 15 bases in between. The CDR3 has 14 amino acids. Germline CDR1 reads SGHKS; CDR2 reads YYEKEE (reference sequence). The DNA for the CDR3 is TGTGCCAGCCAATACCAGGGGATTTACAATGAGCAGTTCTTC. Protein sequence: CASQYQGIYNEQFF.

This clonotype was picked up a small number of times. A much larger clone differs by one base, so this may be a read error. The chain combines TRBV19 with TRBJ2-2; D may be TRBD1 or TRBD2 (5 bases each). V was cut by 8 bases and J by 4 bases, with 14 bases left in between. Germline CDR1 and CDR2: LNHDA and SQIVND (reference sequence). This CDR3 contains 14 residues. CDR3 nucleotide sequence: TGTGCCAGTTGGACATGGACTTTCACCGGGGAGCTGTTTTTT. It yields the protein CASWTWTFTGELFF. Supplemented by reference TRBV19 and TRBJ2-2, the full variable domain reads DGGITQSPKYLFRKEGQNVTLSCEQNLNHDAMYWYRQDPGQGLRLIYYSQIVNDFQKGDIAEGYSVSREKKESFPLTVTSAQKNPTAFYLCASWTWTFTGELFFGEGSRLTVL.

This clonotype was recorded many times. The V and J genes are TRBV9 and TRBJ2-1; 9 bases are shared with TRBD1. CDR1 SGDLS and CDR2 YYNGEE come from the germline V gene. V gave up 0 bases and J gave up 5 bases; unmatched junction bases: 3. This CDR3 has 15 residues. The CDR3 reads CASSVGTGGNNEQFF. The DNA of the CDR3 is TGTGCCAGCAGCGTAGGAACAGGGGGCAACAATGAGCAGTTCTTC.

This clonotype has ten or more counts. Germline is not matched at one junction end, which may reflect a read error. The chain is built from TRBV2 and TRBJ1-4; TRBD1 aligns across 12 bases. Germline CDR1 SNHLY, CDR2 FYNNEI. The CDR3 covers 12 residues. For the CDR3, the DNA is TGTGCCAGCAGTGACCCGGGACAGGGGGCCCTTTTT. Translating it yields CASSDPGQGALF.

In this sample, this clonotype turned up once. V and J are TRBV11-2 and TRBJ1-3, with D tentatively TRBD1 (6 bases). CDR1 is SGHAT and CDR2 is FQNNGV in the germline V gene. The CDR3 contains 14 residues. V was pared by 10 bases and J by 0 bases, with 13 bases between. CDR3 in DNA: TGTGCCATCTTGGACAGTCGCTCTGGAAACACCATATATTTT. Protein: CAILDSRSGNTIYF.

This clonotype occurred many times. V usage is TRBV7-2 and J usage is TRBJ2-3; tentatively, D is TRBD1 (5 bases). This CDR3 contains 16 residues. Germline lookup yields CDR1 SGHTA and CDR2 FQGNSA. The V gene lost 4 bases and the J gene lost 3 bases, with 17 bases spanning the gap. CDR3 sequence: CASSSATVSFTDTQYF. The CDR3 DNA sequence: TGTGCCAGCAGCTCAGCGACAGTTTCCTTTACAGATACGCAGTATTTT.

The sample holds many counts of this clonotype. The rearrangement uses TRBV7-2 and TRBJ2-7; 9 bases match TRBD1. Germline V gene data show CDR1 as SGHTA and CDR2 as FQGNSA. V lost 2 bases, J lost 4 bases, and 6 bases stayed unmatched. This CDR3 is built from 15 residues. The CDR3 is CASSLYGGQGYEQYF. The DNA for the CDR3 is TGTGCCAGCAGCTTATACGGGGGACAGGGATACGAGCAGTACTTC.

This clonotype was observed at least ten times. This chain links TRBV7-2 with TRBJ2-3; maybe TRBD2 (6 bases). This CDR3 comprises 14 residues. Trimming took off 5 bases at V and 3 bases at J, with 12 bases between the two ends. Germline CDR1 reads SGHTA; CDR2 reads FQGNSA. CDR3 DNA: TGTGCCAGCAGCCGTGGGGGGTGGACAGATACGCAGTATTTT. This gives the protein CASSRGGWTDTQYF.

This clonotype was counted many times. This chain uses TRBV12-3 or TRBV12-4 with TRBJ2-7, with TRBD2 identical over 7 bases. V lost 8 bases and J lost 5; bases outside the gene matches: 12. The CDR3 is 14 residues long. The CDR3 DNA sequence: TGTGCCAGCGGATTTCGTAGGGGAGGGAACGAGCAGTACTTC. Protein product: CASGFRRGGNEQYF.

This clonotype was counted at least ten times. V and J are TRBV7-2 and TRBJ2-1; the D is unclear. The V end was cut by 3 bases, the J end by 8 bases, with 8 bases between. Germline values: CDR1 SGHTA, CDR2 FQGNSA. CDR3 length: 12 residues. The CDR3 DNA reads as TGTGCCAGCAGCTTTTTAGCCGATGAGCAGTTCTTC. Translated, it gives CASSFLADEQFF.

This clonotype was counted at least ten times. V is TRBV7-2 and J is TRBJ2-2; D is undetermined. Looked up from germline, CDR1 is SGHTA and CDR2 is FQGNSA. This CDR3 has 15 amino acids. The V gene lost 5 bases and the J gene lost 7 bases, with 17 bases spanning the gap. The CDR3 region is CASSLSRAEGGELFF. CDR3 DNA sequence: TGTGCCAGCAGCCTATCAAGGGCAGAAGGCGGGGAGCTGTTTTTT. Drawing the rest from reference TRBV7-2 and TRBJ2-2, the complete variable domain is GAGVSQSPSNKVTEKGKDVELRCDPISGHTALYWYRQSLGQGLEFLIYFQGNSAPDKSGLPSDRFSAERTGGSVSTLTIQRTQQEDSAVYLCASSLSRAEGGELFFGEGSRLTVL.

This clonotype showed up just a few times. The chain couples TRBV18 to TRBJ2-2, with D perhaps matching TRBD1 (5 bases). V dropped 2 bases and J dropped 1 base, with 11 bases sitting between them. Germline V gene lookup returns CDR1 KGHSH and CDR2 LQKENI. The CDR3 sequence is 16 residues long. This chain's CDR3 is CASSPFAQGNTGELFF. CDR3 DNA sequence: TGTGCCAGCTCACCATTTGCCCAGGGGAACACCGGGGAGCTGTTTTTT.

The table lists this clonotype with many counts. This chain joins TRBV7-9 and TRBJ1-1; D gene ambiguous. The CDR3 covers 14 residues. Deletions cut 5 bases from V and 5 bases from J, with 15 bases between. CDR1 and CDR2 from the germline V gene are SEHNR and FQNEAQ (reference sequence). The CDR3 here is CASSPLVGRTEAFF. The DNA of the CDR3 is TGTGCCAGCAGCCCGTTGGTTGGGCGGACTGAAGCTTTCTTT. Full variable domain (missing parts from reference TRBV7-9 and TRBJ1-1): DTGVSQNPRHKITKRGQNVTFRCDPISEHNRLYWYRQTLGQGPEFLTYFQNEAQLEKSRLLSDRFSAERPKGSFSTLEIQRTEQGDSAMYLCASSPLVGRTEAFFGQGTRLTVV.

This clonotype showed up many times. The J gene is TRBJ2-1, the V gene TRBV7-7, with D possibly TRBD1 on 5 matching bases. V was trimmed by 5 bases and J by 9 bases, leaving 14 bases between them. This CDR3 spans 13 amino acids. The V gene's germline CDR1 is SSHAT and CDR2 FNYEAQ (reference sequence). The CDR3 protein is CASSPGKGVEQFF. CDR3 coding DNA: TGTGCCAGCAGCCCCGGCAAAGGGGTTGAGCAGTTCTTC.

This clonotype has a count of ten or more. The CDR3 DNA follows: TGTGCCACCAGTGGGTCAGTCTACCACGAGCAGTACTTC. Its translation: CATSGSVYHEQYF. J is TRBJ2-7 and V is TRBV24-1; D is undetermined. Germline V lookup: CDR1 KGHDR, CDR2 SFDVKD. The CDR3 consists of 13 residues. Trimming stripped 5 bases from V and 5 bases from J, with 12 bases between.

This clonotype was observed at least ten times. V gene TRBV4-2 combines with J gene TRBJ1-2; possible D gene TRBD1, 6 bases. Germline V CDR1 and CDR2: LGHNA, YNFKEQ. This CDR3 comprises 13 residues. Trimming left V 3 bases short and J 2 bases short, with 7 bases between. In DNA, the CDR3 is TGTGCCAGCAGCCATGGACAGAACTATGGCTACACCTTC. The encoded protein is CASSHGQNYGYTF.

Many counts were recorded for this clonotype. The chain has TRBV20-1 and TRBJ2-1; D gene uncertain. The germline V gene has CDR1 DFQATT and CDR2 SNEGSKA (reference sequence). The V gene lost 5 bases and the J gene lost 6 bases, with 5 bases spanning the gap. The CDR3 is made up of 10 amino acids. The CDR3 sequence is CSALLNEQFF. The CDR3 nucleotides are TGCAGTGCTCTGCTCAATGAGCAGTTCTTC.

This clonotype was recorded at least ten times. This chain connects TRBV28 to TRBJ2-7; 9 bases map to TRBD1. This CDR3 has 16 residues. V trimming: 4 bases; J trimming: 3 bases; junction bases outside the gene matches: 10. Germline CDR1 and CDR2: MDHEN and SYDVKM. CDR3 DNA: TGTGCCAGCAGTTCATACGGGACAGGGACCATCTACGAGCAGTACTTC. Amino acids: CASSSYGTGTIYEQYF.

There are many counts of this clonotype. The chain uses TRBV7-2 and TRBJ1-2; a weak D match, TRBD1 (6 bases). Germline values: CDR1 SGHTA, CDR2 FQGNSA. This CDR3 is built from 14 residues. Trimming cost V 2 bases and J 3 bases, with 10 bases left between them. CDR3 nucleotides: TGTGCCAGCAGCTTATCAGAGGGGGACTATGGCTACACCTTC. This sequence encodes CASSLSEGDYGYTF.

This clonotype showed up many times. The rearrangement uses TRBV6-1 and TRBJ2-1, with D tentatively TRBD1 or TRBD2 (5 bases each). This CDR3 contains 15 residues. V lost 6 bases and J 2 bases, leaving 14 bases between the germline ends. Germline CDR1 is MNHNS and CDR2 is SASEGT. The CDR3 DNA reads TGTGCCAGCAGGGAACCAGGGAGCCCCTACAATGAGCAGTTCTTC. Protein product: CASREPGSPYNEQFF.

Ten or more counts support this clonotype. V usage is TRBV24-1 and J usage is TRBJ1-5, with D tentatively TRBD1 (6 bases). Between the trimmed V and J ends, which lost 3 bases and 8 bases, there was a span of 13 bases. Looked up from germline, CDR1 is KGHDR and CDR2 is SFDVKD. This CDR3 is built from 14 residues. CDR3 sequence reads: CATSDGDIREPQHF. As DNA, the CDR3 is TGTGCCACCAGTGATGGGGACATTCGAGAGCCCCAGCATTTT.

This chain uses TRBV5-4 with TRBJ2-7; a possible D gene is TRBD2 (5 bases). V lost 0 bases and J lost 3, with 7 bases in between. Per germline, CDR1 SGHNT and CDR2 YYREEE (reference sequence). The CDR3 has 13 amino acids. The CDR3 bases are TGTGCCAGCAGCTTGGCCCGGGACTACGAGCAGTACTTC. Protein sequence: CASSLARDYEQYF. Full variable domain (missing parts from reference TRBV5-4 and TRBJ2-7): ETGVTQSPTHLIKTRGQQVTLRCSSQSGHNTVSWYQQALGQGPQFIFQYYREEENGRGNFPPRFSGLQFPNYSSELNVNALELDDSALYLCASSLARDYEQYFGPGTRLTVT.

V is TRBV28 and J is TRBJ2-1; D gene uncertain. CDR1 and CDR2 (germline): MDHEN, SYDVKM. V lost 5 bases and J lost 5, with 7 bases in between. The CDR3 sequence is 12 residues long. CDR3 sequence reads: CASSPVNNEQFF. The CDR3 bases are TGTGCCAGCAGTCCAGTCAACAATGAGCAGTTCTTC.

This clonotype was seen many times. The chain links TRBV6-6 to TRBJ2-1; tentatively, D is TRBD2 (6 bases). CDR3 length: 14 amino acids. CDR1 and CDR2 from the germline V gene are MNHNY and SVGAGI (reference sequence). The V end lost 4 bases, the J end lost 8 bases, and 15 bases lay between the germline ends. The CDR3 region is CASSSGLLGHEQFF. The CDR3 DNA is TGTGCCAGCAGTTCGGGACTCTTAGGGCATGAGCAGTTCTTC.